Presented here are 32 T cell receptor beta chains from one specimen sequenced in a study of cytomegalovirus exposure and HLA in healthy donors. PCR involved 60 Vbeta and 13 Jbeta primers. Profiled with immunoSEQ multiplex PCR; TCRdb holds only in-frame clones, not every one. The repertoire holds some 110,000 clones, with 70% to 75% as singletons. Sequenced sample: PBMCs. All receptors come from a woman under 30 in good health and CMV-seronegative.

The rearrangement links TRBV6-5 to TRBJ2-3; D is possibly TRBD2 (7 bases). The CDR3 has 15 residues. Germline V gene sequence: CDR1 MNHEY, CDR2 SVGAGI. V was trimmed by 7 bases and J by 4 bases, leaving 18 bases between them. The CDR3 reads CASKQGGAHADTQYF. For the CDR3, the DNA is TGTGCCAGCAAACAAGGGGGGGCTCATGCAGATACGCAGTATTTT.

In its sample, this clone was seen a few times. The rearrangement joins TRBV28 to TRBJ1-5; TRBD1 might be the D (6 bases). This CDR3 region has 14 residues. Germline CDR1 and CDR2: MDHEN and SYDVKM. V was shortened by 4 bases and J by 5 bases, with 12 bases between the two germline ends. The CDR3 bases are TGTGCCAGCAGTTCCGACAGGACTGATCAGCCCCAGCATTTT. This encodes CASSSDRTDQPQHF. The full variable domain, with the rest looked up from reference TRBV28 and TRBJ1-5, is DVKVTQSSRYLVKRTGEKVFLECVQDMDHENMFWYRQDPGLGLRLIYFSYDVKMKEKGDIPEGYSVSREKKERFSLILESASTNQTSMYLCASSSDRTDQPQHFGDGTRLSIL.

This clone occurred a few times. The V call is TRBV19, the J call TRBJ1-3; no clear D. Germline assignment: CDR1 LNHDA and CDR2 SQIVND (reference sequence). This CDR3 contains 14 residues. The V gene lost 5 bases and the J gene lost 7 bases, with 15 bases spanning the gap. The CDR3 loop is CASSLLTGRNTIYF. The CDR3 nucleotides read TGTGCCAGTAGTCTTCTTACTGGGAGGAACACCATATATTTT.

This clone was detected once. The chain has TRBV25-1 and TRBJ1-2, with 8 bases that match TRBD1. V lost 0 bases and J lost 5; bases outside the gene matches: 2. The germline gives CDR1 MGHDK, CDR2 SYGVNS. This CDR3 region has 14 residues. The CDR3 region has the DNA TGTGCCAGCAGTGAATACGGACAGGGTTATGGCTACACCTTC. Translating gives CASSEYGQGYGYTF.

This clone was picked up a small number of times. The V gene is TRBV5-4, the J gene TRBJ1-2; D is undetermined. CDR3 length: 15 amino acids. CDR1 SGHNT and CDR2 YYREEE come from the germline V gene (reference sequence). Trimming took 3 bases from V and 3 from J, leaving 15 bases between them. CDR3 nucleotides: TGTGCCAGCAGCTCTGGAGCGTCGGTTGACTATGGCTACACCTTC. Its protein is CASSSGASVDYGYTF. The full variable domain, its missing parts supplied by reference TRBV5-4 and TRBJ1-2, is ETGVTQSPTHLIKTRGQQVTLRCSSQSGHNTVSWYQQALGQGPQFIFQYYREEENGRGNFPPRFSGLQFPNYSSELNVNALELDDSALYLCASSSGASVDYGYTFGSGTRLTVV.

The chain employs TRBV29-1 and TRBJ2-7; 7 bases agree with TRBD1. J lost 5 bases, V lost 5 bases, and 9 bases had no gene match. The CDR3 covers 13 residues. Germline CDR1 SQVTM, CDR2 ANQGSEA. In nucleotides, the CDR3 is TGCAGCGTTCCCGGGACAGCCCTCGACGAGCAGTACTTC. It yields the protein CSVPGTALDEQYF.

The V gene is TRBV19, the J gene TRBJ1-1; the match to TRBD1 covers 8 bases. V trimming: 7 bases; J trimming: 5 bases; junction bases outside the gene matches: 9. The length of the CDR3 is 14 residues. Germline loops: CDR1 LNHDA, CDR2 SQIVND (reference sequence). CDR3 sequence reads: CASTLDRGFTEAFF. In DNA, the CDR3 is TGTGCCAGTACCCTCGACAGGGGATTTACTGAAGCTTTCTTT.

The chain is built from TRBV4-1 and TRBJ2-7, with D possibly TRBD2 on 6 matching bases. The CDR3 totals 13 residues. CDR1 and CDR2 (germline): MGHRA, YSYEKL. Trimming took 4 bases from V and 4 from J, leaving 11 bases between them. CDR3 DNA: TGCGCCAGCAGCCCCCCCGGGAGTTACGAGCAGTACTTC. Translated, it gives CASSPPGSYEQYF.

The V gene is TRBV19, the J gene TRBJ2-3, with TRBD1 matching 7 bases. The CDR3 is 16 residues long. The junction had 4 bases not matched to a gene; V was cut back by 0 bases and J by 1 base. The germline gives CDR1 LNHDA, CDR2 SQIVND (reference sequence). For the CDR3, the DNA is TGTGCCAGTAGTATAGACCCGACAGGGCGCACAGATACGCAGTATTTT. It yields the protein CASSIDPTGRTDTQYF. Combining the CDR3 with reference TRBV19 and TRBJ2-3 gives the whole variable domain DGGITQSPKYLFRKEGQNVTLSCEQNLNHDAMYWYRQDPGQGLRLIYYSQIVNDFQKGDIAEGYSVSREKKESFPLTVTSAQKNPTAFYLCASSIDPTGRTDTQYFGPGTRLTVL.

CDR3 residues: CASSLGPPRAGGGQPQHF. The DNA for the CDR3 is TGTGCCAGCAGCTTAGGCCCGCCTCGGGCAGGGGGAGGTCAGCCCCAGCATTTT. The V call is TRBV13, the J call TRBJ1-5; 7 nucleotides match TRBD1. Germline CDR1 PRHDT, CDR2 FYEKMQ (reference sequence). This CDR3 is 18 amino acids long. V trimming: 0 bases; J trimming: 6 bases; junction bases outside the gene matches: 14.

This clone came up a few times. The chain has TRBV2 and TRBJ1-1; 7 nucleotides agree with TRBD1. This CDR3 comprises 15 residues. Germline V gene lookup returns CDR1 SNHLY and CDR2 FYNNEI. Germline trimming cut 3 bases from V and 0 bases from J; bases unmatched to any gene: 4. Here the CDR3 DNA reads TGTGCCAGCAGTGATGGGGGACAGATGAACACTGAAGCTTTCTTT. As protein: CASSDGGQMNTEAFF.

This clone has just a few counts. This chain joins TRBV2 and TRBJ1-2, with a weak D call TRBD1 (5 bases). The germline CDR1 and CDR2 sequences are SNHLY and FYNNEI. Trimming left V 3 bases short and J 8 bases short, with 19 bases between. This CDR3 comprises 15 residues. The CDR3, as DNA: TGTGCCAGCAGTGATAATCTCCCAGGGTTGTGGGGCTACACCTTC. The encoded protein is CASSDNLPGLWGYTF.

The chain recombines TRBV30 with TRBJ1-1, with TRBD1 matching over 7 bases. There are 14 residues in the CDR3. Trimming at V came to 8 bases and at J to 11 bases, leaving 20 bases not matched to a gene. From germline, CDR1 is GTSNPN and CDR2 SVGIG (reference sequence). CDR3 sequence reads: CAGGPKTGTGGAFF. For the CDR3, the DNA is TGTGCCGGGGGACCTAAGACAGGGACCGGTGGGGCTTTCTTT.

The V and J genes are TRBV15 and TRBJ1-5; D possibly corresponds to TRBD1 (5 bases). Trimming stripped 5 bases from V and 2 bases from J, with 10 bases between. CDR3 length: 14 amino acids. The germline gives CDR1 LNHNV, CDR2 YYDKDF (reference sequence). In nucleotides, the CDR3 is TGTGCCACCAGCCGGAGCAGGGGCAATCAGCCCCAGCATTTT. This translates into CATSRSRGNQPQHF.

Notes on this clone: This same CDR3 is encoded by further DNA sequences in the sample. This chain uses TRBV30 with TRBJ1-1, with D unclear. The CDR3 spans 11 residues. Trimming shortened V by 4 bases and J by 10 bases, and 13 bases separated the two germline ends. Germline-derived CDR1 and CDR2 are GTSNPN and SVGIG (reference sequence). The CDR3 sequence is CAWNSGLLAFF. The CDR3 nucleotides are TGTGCCTGGAATTCAGGACTACTAGCTTTCTTT.

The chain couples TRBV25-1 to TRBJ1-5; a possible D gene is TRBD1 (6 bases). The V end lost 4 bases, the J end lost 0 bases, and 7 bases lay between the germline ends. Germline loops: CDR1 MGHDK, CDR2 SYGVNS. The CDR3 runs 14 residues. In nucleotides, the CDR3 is TGTGCCAGCAGTGGACAGGATAGCAATCAGCCCCAGCATTTT. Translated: CASSGQDSNQPQHF.

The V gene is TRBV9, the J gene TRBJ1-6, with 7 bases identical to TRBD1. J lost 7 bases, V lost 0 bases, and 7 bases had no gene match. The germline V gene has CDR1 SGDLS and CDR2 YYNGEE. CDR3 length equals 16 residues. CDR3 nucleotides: TGTGCCAGCAGCGTAGGGTGGGGACAGAGAAATTCACCCCTCCACTTT. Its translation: CASSVGWGQRNSPLHF.

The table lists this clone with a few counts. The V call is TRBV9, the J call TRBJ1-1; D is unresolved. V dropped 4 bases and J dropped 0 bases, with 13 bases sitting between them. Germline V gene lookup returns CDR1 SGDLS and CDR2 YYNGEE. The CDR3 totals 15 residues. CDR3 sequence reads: CASSTSNTVNTEAFF. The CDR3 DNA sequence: TGTGCCAGCAGCACGAGTAACACAGTGAACACTGAAGCTTTCTTT.

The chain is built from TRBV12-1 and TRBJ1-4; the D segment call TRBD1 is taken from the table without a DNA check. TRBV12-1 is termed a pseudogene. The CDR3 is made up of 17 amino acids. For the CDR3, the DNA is TGTGCCAGCAGCTTTGCGGGGGACAGACCAACTAATGAAAAACTGTTTTTT. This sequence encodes CASSFAGDRPTNEKLFF.

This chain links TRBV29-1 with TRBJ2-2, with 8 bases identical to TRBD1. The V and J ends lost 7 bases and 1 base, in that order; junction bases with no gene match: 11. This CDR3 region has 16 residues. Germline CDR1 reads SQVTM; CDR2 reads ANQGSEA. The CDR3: CSAHPTGAQNTGELFF. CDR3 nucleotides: TGCAGCGCCCATCCGACAGGGGCCCAGAACACCGGGGAGCTGTTTTTT.

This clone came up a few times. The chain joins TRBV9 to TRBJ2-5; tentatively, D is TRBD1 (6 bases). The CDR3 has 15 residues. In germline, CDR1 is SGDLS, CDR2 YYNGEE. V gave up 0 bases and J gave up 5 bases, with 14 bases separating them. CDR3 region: CASSVAKGDPETQYF. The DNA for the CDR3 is TGTGCCAGCAGCGTAGCTAAGGGGGACCCGGAGACCCAGTACTTC.

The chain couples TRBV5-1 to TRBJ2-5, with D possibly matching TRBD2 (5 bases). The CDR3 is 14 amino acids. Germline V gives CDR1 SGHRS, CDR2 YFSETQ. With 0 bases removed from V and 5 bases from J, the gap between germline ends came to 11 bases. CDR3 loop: CASSLDAGKETQYF. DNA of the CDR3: TGCGCCAGCAGCTTGGACGCGGGTAAGGAGACCCAGTACTTC.

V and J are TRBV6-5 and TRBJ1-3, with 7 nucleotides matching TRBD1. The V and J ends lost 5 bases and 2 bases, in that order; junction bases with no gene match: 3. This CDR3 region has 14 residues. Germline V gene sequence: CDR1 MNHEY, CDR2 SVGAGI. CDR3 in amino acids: CASSIQGAGNTIYF. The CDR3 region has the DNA TGTGCCAGCAGTATCCAGGGGGCTGGAAACACCATATATTTT.

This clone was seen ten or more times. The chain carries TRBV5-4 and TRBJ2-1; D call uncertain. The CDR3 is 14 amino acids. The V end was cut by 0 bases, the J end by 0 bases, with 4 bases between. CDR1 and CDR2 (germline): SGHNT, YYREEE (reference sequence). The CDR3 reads CASSLASSYNEQFF. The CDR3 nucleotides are TGTGCCAGCAGCTTGGCCAGCTCCTACAATGAGCAGTTCTTC.

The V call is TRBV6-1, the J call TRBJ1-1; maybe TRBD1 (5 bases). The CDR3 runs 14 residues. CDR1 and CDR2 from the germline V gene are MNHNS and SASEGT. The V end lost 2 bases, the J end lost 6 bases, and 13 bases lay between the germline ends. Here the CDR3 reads CASSEPRGHAEAFF. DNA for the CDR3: TGTGCCAGCAGTGAACCTAGGGGTCACGCTGAAGCTTTCTTT.

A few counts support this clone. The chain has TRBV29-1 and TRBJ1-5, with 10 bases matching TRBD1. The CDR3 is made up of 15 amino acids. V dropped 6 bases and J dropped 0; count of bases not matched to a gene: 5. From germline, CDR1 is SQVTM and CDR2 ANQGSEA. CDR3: CSVGQGGDSNQPQHF. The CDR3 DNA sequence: TGCAGCGTCGGACAGGGGGGGGATAGCAATCAGCCCCAGCATTTT.

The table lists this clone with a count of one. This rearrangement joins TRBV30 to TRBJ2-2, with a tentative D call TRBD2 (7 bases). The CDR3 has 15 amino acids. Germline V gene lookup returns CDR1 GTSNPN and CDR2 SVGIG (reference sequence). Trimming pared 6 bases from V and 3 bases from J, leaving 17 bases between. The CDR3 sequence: CACQRGGADTGELFF. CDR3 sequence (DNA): TGTGCCTGCCAAAGGGGGGGGGCCGACACCGGGGAGCTGTTTTTT.

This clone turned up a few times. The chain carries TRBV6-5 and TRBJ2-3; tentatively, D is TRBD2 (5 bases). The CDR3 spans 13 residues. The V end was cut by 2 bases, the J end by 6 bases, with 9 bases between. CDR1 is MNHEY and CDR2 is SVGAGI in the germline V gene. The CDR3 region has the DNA TGTGCCAGCAGTTACAGCCCGGGGGATACGCAGTATTTT. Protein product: CASSYSPGDTQYF.

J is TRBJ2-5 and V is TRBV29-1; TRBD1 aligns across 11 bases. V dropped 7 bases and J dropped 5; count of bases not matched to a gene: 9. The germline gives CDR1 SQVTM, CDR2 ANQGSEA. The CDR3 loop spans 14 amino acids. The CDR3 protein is CSAGGTGGWETQYF. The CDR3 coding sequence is TGCAGCGCTGGGGGGACAGGGGGTTGGGAGACCCAGTACTTC.

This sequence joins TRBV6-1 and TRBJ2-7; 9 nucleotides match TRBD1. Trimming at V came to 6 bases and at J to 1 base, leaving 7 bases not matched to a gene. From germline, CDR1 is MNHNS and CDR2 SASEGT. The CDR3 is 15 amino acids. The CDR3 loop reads CASRLETGGSYEQYF. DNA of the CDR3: TGTGCCAGCAGACTGGAGACAGGGGGATCCTACGAGCAGTACTTC.

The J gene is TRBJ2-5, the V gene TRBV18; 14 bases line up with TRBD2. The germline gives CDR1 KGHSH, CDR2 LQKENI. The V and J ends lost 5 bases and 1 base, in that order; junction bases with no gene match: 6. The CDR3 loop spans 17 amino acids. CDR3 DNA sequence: TGTGCCAGCTCAGTGGGACTAGCGGGGGACTCCCAAGAGACCCAGTACTTC. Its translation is CASSVGLAGDSQETQYF.

The CDR3 DNA reads TGTGCCAGCAGTGAATATTACGAGCAGTACTTC. Translated, it gives CASSEYYEQYF. This sequence joins TRBV2 and TRBJ2-7, with D uncertain. Germline V gene data show CDR1 as SNHLY and CDR2 as FYNNEI. CDR3 length: 11 residues. The V and J ends lost 2 bases and 4 bases respectively, with 3 bases between them.